This T cell receptor beta chain was captured by sequencing in a study of blood T cell repertoires in COVID-19. The CDR3 runs 12 residues. Trimming pared 3 bases from V and 10 bases from J, leaving 10 bases between. From germline, CDR1 is LNHDA and CDR2 SQIVND (reference sequence). Produced via immunoSEQ multiplex PCR; TCRdb's table is partial and in-frame only. The table includes about 120,000 clones, approximately 87% detected once. Sequenced input: peripheral blood. The source is a man aged 60 to 69 with acute or convalescent COVID-19. This chain joins TRBV19 and TRBJ2-1, with D perhaps matching TRBD1 (6 bases). The CDR3 DNA follows: TGTGCCAGTAGTATCCAGACAGGAGAGCAGTTCTTC. Its translation: CASSIQTGEQFF.